The 21 T cell receptor beta chains presented below share a single source sample, sequenced in a study of blood T cell repertoires in COVID-19. TCRdb keeps only in-frame clones here, not all; method: immunoSEQ multiplex PCR. The sample lists approximately 100,000 clones, 89% occurring once. The sample comprised peripheral blood. Receptors originate from a woman aged 55-69 years with acute or convalescent COVID-19.

The chain recombines TRBV7-2 with TRBJ2-5; 8 positions match TRBD1. The junction had 4 bases not matched to a gene; V was cut back by 5 bases and J by 5 bases. CDR3 size: 13 residues. Germline V gene sequence: CDR1 SGHTA, CDR2 FQGNSA. The CDR3 sequence: CASSPRTGETQYF. Here the CDR3 DNA reads TGTGCCAGCAGCCCCCGGACAGGGGAGACCCAGTACTTC.

The chain is built from TRBV6-1 and TRBJ1-4; D is unclear. Germline V CDR1 and CDR2: MNHNS, SASEGT. The CDR3 totals 14 residues. The V gene lost 3 bases and the J gene lost 8 bases, with 13 bases spanning the gap. The CDR3 here is CASSEGLNFEKLFF. CDR3 nucleotide sequence: TGTGCCAGCAGTGAGGGCCTCAATTTCGAAAAACTGTTTTTT.

The chain joins TRBV7-9 to TRBJ1-1; D not resolved. Deletions cut 4 bases from V and 2 bases from J, with 14 bases between. The CDR3 is 15 residues long. Germline lookup yields CDR1 SEHNR and CDR2 FQNEAQ (reference sequence). The CDR3 DNA follows: TGTGCCAGCAGCTCCAACCTCGCAGGCAACACTGAAGCTTTCTTT. This gives the protein CASSSNLAGNTEAFF.

The V gene is TRBV7-9, the J gene TRBJ1-1, with TRBD1 as a possible D gene (5 bases). CDR1 and CDR2 from the germline V gene are SEHNR and FQNEAQ (reference sequence). The CDR3 sequence is 11 residues long. Trimming took off 11 bases at V and 7 bases at J, with 14 bases between the two ends. CDR3 region: CAARGPFEAFF. In DNA form, the CDR3 reads TGTGCCGCAAGGGGCCCCTTTGAAGCTTTCTTT.

The gene calls are TRBV7-8 and TRBJ2-2; 7 bases fit TRBD2. CDR3 length: 19 amino acids. After removal of 0 bases from V and 8 bases from J, the junction contained 18 bases not matched to a gene. Germline loops: CDR1 SGHVS, CDR2 FQNEAQ. The CDR3: CASSLAKRAGAAHRGELFF. CDR3 DNA: TGTGCCAGCAGCTTAGCGAAAAGGGCGGGAGCGGCTCACCGAGGGGAGCTGTTTTTT.

The chain joins TRBV7-2 to TRBJ1-5; D might be TRBD1 (6 bases). The V end was cut by 1 base, the J end by 3 bases, with 10 bases between. The germline gives CDR1 SGHTA, CDR2 FQGNSA. This CDR3 region has 15 residues. CDR3 in amino acids: CASSLEGGLNQPQHF. For the CDR3, the DNA is TGTGCCAGCAGCTTAGAGGGGGGGCTCAATCAGCCCCAGCATTTT. Using reference TRBV7-2 and TRBJ1-5 for the parts outside the CDR3, the full variable domain is GAGVSQSPSNKVTEKGKDVELRCDPISGHTALYWYRQSLGQGLEFLIYFQGNSAPDKSGLPSDRFSAERTGGSVSTLTIQRTQQEDSAVYLCASSLEGGLNQPQHFGDGTRLSIL.

The genes are TRBV7-3 and TRBJ2-1; D uncertain. V was cut by 5 bases and J by 7 bases, with 12 bases left in between. The CDR3 has 13 amino acids. The germline CDR1 and CDR2 sequences are SGHTA and FQGTGA. The CDR3 here is CASSLSSENEQFF. The DNA for the CDR3 is TGTGCCAGCAGCCTAAGCAGCGAGAATGAGCAGTTCTTC. Full variable domain (remainder filled in from reference TRBV7-3 and TRBJ2-1): GAGVSQTPSNKVTEKGKYVELRCDPISGHTALYWYRQSLGQGPEFLIYFQGTGAADDSGLPNDRFFAVRPEGSVSTLKIQRTERGDSAVYLCASSLSSENEQFFGPGTRLTVL.

The chain has TRBV1 and TRBJ2-2; the D segment call TRBD2 is taken from the table without a DNA check. TRBV1 is a recognized pseudogene. This CDR3 is 16 amino acids long. The CDR3 protein is CTSSPRTSGSGGELFF. The CDR3 nucleotides are TGCACCAGCAGCCCTCGGACTAGCGGGAGTGGAGGGGAGCTGTTTTTT.

V is TRBV12-3 or TRBV12-4 and J is TRBJ1-1; TRBD1 might be the D (5 bases). CDR3 length equals 12 residues. Trimming cost V 1 base and J 9 bases, with 9 bases left between them. This chain's CDR3 is CASSLVRGKAFF. DNA for the CDR3: TGTGCCAGCAGTTTAGTCCGGGGGAAAGCTTTCTTT.

The chain couples TRBV7-9 to TRBJ1-2; D might be TRBD1 (6 bases). Germline CDR1 reads SEHNR; CDR2 reads FQNEAQ (reference sequence). V was clipped by 1 base and J by 6 bases, with 9 bases between them. This CDR3 is built from 13 residues. The CDR3 bases are TGTGCCAGCAGCTTAGTACAGGGTGATGGCTACACCTTC. Its protein is CASSLVQGDGYTF.

The rearrangement links TRBV3-1 (or the pseudogene TRBV3-2) to TRBJ1-1; D is ambiguous. The CDR3 loop spans 11 amino acids. Trimming cost V 1 base and J 10 bases, with 7 bases left between them. In germline, CDR1 is LGHDT, CDR2 YNNKEL (reference sequence). The CDR3 sequence: CASSQGVRAFF. DNA of the CDR3: TGTGCCAGCAGCCAAGGAGTTAGAGCTTTCTTT.

This clone was counted between two and nine times. In DNA form, the CDR3 reads TGTGCCAGCAAATCGACAGGGGGCACTGAAGCTTTCTTT. Its translation is CASKSTGGTEAFF. The chain employs TRBV12-3 or TRBV12-4 and TRBJ1-1; the match to TRBD1 covers 9 bases. V was pared by 7 bases and J by 4 bases, with 4 bases of the junction left unmatched. The CDR3 contains 13 residues.

The V and J genes are TRBV2 and TRBJ1-2; unclear D gene. Germline V gene sequence: CDR1 SNHLY, CDR2 FYNNEI. Trimming stripped 4 bases from V and 8 bases from J, with 11 bases between. The length of the CDR3 is 12 residues. The CDR3 region is CASSVIVRGYTF. Here the CDR3 DNA reads TGTGCCAGCAGTGTTATAGTGAGGGGCTACACCTTC.

The rearrangement joins TRBV28 to TRBJ2-1, with 7 positions matching TRBD2. Unmatched junction bases numbered 7, after V lost 3 bases and J lost 8 bases. The CDR3 covers 14 residues. CDR1 and CDR2 (germline): MDHEN, SYDVKM. The CDR3 region is CASSFSAGDDEQFF. In DNA, the CDR3 is TGTGCCAGCAGTTTTTCGGCGGGAGATGATGAGCAGTTCTTC.

The chain combines TRBV30 with TRBJ1-2, with 7 bases lining up with TRBD1. Germline-derived CDR1 and CDR2 are GTSNPN and SVGIG (reference sequence). V was clipped by 5 bases and J by 6 bases; unmatched bases: 6. The CDR3 consists of 12 residues. CDR3 DNA sequence: TGTGCCTGGGACAGGGAAGTCAATGGCTACACCTTC. As protein: CAWDREVNGYTF.

The chain couples TRBV11-2 to TRBJ2-3; maybe TRBD2 (6 bases). V dropped 4 bases and J dropped 0 bases, with 11 bases sitting between them. From germline, CDR1 is SGHAT and CDR2 FQNNGV. The CDR3 is 15 amino acids. CDR3 in DNA: TGTGCCAGCAGCTGGATCGCGGGGAGCACAGATACGCAGTATTTT. This sequence encodes CASSWIAGSTDTQYF.

This clone was seen a few times. The J gene is TRBJ1-5, the V gene TRBV7-8, with TRBD1 identical over 7 bases. The CDR3 has 17 amino acids. Losses at the gene ends were 2 bases for V and 6 bases for J; bases not matched to a gene: 13. From germline, CDR1 is SGHVS and CDR2 FQNEAQ. The CDR3 sequence: CASSLLSFRQGIQPQHF. CDR3 DNA: TGTGCCAGCAGCTTATTATCCTTTAGACAGGGAATTCAGCCCCAGCATTTT.

The V call is TRBV20-1, the J call TRBJ1-2; no clear D gene. Germline V CDR1 and CDR2: DFQATT, SNEGSKA (reference sequence). The CDR3 is made up of 11 amino acids. Trimming shortened V by 2 bases and J by 4 bases, and 5 bases separated the two germline ends. This CDR3 reads CSARLTYGYTF. CDR3 coding DNA: TGCAGTGCTAGACTAACCTATGGCTACACCTTC.

Only one count was recorded for this clone. This sequence joins TRBV10-1 and TRBJ2-2, with 11 bases aligning to TRBD2. Germline CDR1 and CDR2: WNHNN and SYGVQD (reference sequence). V dropped 8 bases and J dropped 7; count of bases not matched to a gene: 9. The CDR3 is 15 residues long. CDR3: CASSKTSGIGGELFF. The CDR3 DNA reads as TGCGCCAGCTCAAAGACTAGCGGGATTGGCGGGGAGCTGTTTTTT.

Comment on this clone: Other DNA sequences in the same sample also yield this CDR3. The V call is TRBV27, the J call TRBJ1-5; 11 bases match TRBD1. V lost 8 bases, J lost 6 bases, and 24 bases stayed unmatched. This CDR3 is built from 20 residues. The V gene's germline CDR1 is MNHEY and CDR2 SMNVEV (reference sequence). CDR3 in DNA: TGTGCCAGCGCCCCTGTCCCCCGGACAGGGGGCCCTCTGGGCGGTCAGCCCCAGCATTTT. It codes for CASAPVPRTGGPLGGQPQHF.

The rearrangement uses TRBV30 and TRBJ1-2; TRBD1 might be the D (6 bases). This CDR3 comprises 12 residues. Germline V gene data show CDR1 as GTSNPN and CDR2 as SVGIG (reference sequence). The ends were cut back, 2 bases at V and 2 bases at J, with 6 bases in the middle. As DNA, the CDR3 is TGTGCCTGGAGTACAGGGAACTATGGCTACACCTTC. This gives the protein CAWSTGNYGYTF.